This T cell receptor (beta chain) was found in a study of early stage breast cancer tumors. Overall study findings and caveats: Commonly generated sequences made up most enriched TCRB sequences shared between patients.

Some clones are missing from TCRdb's copy, which holds only in-frame ones; the method was immunoSEQ multiplex PCR. The table records 25,000 to 35,000 clones, around 50% of them present only once. Regarding this clone: What it recognizes is unknown.

The germline V gene encodes CDR1 SGHTA and CDR2 FQGNSA. The CDR3 totals 15 residues. Trimming took 4 bases from V and 5 from J; bases not matched to a gene: 9. Sequencing used breast tumor tissue. The V and J genes are TRBV7-2 and TRBJ2-7; 9 bases match TRBD1. The clonotype comes from a person aged 45 to 59 with breast cancer. CDR3 sequence reads: CASSSHRDRVHEQYF. The CDR3 DNA is TGTGCCAGCAGCTCACATCGGGACAGGGTCCACGAGCAGTACTTC.